One and the same sample provided the 25 T cell receptor beta chains below, sequenced in a study of T cells in Graves' hyperthyroidism and ophthalmopathy. Amplification yielded TCR beta CDR3 regions, with RNA transcripts as the source. HTBI primers were the set used in a first-round RT-PCR of the TCR CDR3. Via MiXCR, TCRdb re-called the multiplex PCR reads, giving one row per CDR3 protein. Of 550,000 to 800,000 distinct CDR3 sequences listed, 15% to 20% are singletons. Sequencing was done on a sample of blood. The receptors were sampled from a man between 18 and 29 years old with Graves' hyperthyroidism.

The V gene is TRBV18, the J gene TRBJ1-2; D unresolved. This CDR3 is built from 14 residues. Trimming cost V 6 bases and J 0 bases, with 11 bases left between them. Germline CDR1 is KGHSH and CDR2 is LQKENI. The CDR3 reads CASSPSTANYGYTF. The CDR3 bases are TGTGCCAGCTCCCCGTCCACAGCTAACTATGGCTACACCTTC.

At least ten counts were recorded for this clonotype. The chain joins TRBV28 to TRBJ2-7, with 9 bases lining up with TRBD1. The CDR3 has 15 amino acids. J was trimmed by 2 bases and V by 7 bases; bases with no gene match: 9. Germline lookup yields CDR1 MDHEN and CDR2 SYDVKM. The CDR3 bases are TGTGCCAGCAAGACCGACAGGGGGAGCACCTACGAGCAGTACTTC. Protein product: CASKTDRGSTYEQYF.

This clonotype was observed at least ten times. The CDR3 protein is CASSDVWGGQLFF. CDR3 bases: TGTGCCAGCAGTGATGTTTGGGGAGGACAACTGTTTTTT. This rearrangement joins TRBV2 to TRBJ1-4, with D unresolved. Trimming removed 3 bases at V and 12 bases at J, with 14 bases between. This CDR3 has 13 residues. Germline CDR1 is SNHLY and CDR2 is FYNNEI.

A few counts support this clonotype. The chain couples TRBV6-1 to TRBJ2-7, with D possibly being TRBD1 (6 bases). Trimming cost V 2 bases and J 6 bases, with 17 bases left between them. Germline lookup yields CDR1 MNHNS and CDR2 SASEGT. The length of the CDR3 is 15 residues. The CDR3 region has the DNA TGTGCCAGCAGTGAATCAGGGGCCTCCACCTGCGAGCAGTACTTC. It yields the protein CASSESGASTCEQYF.

This clonotype has at least ten counts. The chain couples TRBV6-4 to TRBJ1-5; 9 bases agree with TRBD1. The CDR3 has 15 residues. J lost 6 bases, V lost 6 bases, and 9 bases had no gene match. Germline CDR1 is MRHNA and CDR2 is SNTAGT. CDR3 sequence (DNA): TGTGCCAGCAGGCCCACAGGGGGCGGGGGTCAGCCCCAGCATTTT. Its translation: CASRPTGGGGQPQHF.

The chain carries TRBV6-9 and TRBJ2-1; D possibly uses TRBD1 or TRBD2 (6 bases each). Germline V CDR1 and CDR2: MNHGY, SVAAGI. V dropped 3 bases and J dropped 7 bases, with 13 bases sitting between them. This CDR3 has 14 residues. Here the CDR3 reads CASSYVGGANEQFF. The CDR3 DNA reads TGTGCCAGCAGTTACGTCGGGGGCGCGAATGAGCAGTTCTTC.

V is TRBV6-5 and J is TRBJ1-4; D is undetermined. Germline V gives CDR1 MNHEY, CDR2 SVGAGI. The CDR3 totals 16 residues. V gave up 2 bases and J gave up 8 bases, with 18 bases separating them. CDR3 coding DNA: TGTGCCAGCAGTTACGGATTGGGGAGGCCGAACGAAAAACTGTTTTTT. It codes for CASSYGLGRPNEKLFF.

The chain employs TRBV7-9 and TRBJ2-5; unclear D gene. Trimming removed 6 bases at V and 3 bases at J, with 5 bases between. The CDR3 has 11 residues. Germline CDR1 reads SEHNR; CDR2 reads FQNEAQ (reference sequence). The CDR3 nucleotides read TGTGCCAGCAGAAATGAAGAGACCCAGTACTTC. This codes for CASRNEETQYF.

In its sample, this clonotype was seen a few times. The gene calls are TRBV7-9 and TRBJ2-5; D perhaps matches TRBD1 (6 bases). CDR3 length: 15 amino acids. V shed 7 bases and J shed 1 base, with 16 bases lying between them. CDR1 SEHNR and CDR2 FQNEAQ come from the germline V gene (reference sequence). CDR3 in amino acids: CASTERGGSQETQYF. The DNA for the CDR3 is TGTGCCAGCACCGAAAGAGGGGGTTCCCAAGAGACCCAGTACTTC. Filled out from reference TRBV7-9 and TRBJ2-5, the complete variable domain reads DTGVSQNPRHKITKRGQNVTFRCDPISEHNRLYWYRQTLGQGPEFLTYFQNEAQLEKSRLLSDRFSAERPKGSFSTLEIQRTEQGDSAMYLCASTERGGSQETQYFGPGTRLLVL.

This clonotype was detected only once. A much larger clone lies a single base off, so this may be a read error. The chain joins TRBV25-1 to TRBJ2-2; D remains unclear. V was trimmed by 8 bases and J by 5 bases, leaving 6 bases between them. This CDR3 has 11 amino acids. CDR1 MGHDK and CDR2 SYGVNS come from the germline V gene. The CDR3 is CASWWTGELFF. In nucleotides, the CDR3 is TGTGCCAGCTGGTGGACCGGGGAGCTGTTTTTT.

The CDR3 DNA follows: TGCAGCGTCGAGGCCCTAGCGGGCCCCTCCTACGAGCAGTACTTC. This codes for CSVEALAGPSYEQYF. J is TRBJ2-7 and V is TRBV29-1; 8 nucleotides align to TRBD2. Germline-derived CDR1 and CDR2 are SQVTM and ANQGSEA. V dropped 6 bases and J dropped 0; count of bases not matched to a gene: 10. The CDR3 sequence is 15 residues long.

The chain combines TRBV5-1 with TRBJ2-1; 8 nucleotides align to TRBD1. The V segment lost 4 bases and the J segment 9 bases; nucleotides outside the gene matches: 12. Germline CDR1 and CDR2: SGHRS and YFSETQ. The CDR3 consists of 15 residues. The CDR3 nucleotides are TGCGCCAGCAGCGTTAGGCAGGGGGCAAGTGCTGAGCAGTTCTTC. Translation: CASSVRQGASAEQFF. Supplemented by reference TRBV5-1 and TRBJ2-1, the full variable domain reads KAGVTQTPRYLIKTRGQQVTLSCSPISGHRSVSWYQQTPGQGLQFLFEYFSETQRNKGNFPGRFSGRQFSNSRSEMNVSTLELGDSALYLCASSVRQGASAEQFFGPGTRLTVL.

This clonotype was picked up a small number of times. The chain links TRBV28 to TRBJ1-4; a possible D gene is TRBD1 (5 bases). The CDR3 is made up of 15 amino acids. V shed 4 bases and J shed 7 bases, with 16 bases lying between them. Germline V CDR1 and CDR2: MDHEN, SYDVKM. Here the CDR3 reads CASSSIRVVGEKLFF. The CDR3 DNA reads as TGTGCCAGCAGTTCAATCAGGGTTGTTGGTGAAAAACTGTTTTTT.

This clonotype was detected many times. V and J are TRBV28 and TRBJ2-7; 9 nucleotides agree with TRBD2. CDR1 is MDHEN, CDR2 SYDVKM, per germline. The V segment lost 3 bases and the J segment 6 bases; nucleotides outside the gene matches: 12. The CDR3 is made up of 16 amino acids. The CDR3 loop is CASSLPGAGGPGEQYF. In DNA, the CDR3 is TGTGCCAGCAGTTTGCCCGGGGCGGGAGGGCCAGGCGAGCAGTACTTC.

The V and J genes are TRBV27 and TRBJ1-5; D is unclear. The CDR3 loop spans 13 amino acids. Germline CDR1 is MNHEY and CDR2 is SMNVEV (reference sequence). The V and J ends lost 6 bases and 7 bases respectively, with 13 bases between them. In nucleotides, the CDR3 is TGTGCCAGCAGCCACGACCTGGGCCAGCCCCAGCATTTT. It translates to CASSHDLGQPQHF.

This sequence joins TRBV2 and TRBJ2-1; D uncertain. Trimming stripped 7 bases from V and 8 bases from J, with 21 bases between. Looked up from germline, CDR1 is SNHLY and CDR2 is FYNNEI. This CDR3 is built from 15 residues. The CDR3 region has the DNA TGTGCCAGCAAGGGTGGGGATCCCCCCGGCCATGAGCAGTTCTTC. Translated: CASKGGDPPGHEQFF.

A remark on this clonotype: A single base separates this from a much larger clone, so it may be a read error. The V gene is TRBV2, the J gene TRBJ2-7, with 7 bases that match TRBD1. With the DNA end fitting TRBJ2-1 better, the J assignment may be wrong. This CDR3 is 13 amino acids long. Looked up from germline, CDR1 is SNHLY and CDR2 is FYNNEI. CDR3 region: CARRDSSSYEQFF. Here the CDR3 DNA reads TGTGCCAGAAGGGACAGCAGCTCCTACGAGCAGTTCTTC.

V usage is TRBV5-4 and J usage is TRBJ2-3, with 11 bases that match TRBD2. This CDR3 region has 16 residues. Trimming removed 0 bases from V and 4 bases from J; junction bases left unmatched: 4. CDR1 and CDR2 from the germline V gene are SGHNT and YYREEE (reference sequence). This CDR3 reads CASSLELAGAADTQYF. CDR3 coding DNA: TGTGCCAGCAGCTTGGAACTAGCGGGAGCCGCAGATACGCAGTATTTT.

This clonotype was seen more than once but under ten times. This chain uses TRBV11-2 with TRBJ2-3; no clear D gene. CDR3 length: 14 amino acids. Germline CDR1 reads SGHAT; CDR2 reads FQNNGV. Trimming took off 7 bases at V and 5 bases at J, with 16 bases between the two ends. The CDR3 reads CASKLRAPQDTQYF. DNA for the CDR3: TGTGCCAGCAAACTTCGGGCACCACAAGATACGCAGTATTTT.

The V and J genes are TRBV6-5 and TRBJ2-6; no definite D call. This CDR3 contains 16 residues. V was trimmed by 0 bases and J by 0 bases, leaving 6 bases between them. Germline V gene data show CDR1 as MNHEY and CDR2 as SVGAGI. The CDR3 region is CASSYSATSGANVLTF. In nucleotides, the CDR3 is TGTGCCAGCAGTTACTCCGCGACCTCTGGGGCCAACGTCCTGACTTTC.

In the case of this clonotype: One end of the junction is discordant with germline, which a read error may explain. The V gene is TRBV4-3, the J gene TRBJ2-7; D gene unclear. Germline values: CDR1 LGHNA, CDR2 YSLEER. This CDR3 region has 13 residues. DNA of the CDR3: TGCGCCAGCAGTAGAAATTTGGAATACGGGCAGTACTTC. This translates into CASSRNLEYGQYF.

The gene calls are TRBV5-1 and TRBJ2-5; 10 positions agree with TRBD1. From germline, CDR1 is SGHRS and CDR2 YFSETQ. The V gene end was trimmed by 5 bases and the J gene end by 4 bases; junction bases not matched to a gene: 8. There are 15 residues in the CDR3. The CDR3 loop is CASRISGTGAETQYF. CDR3 nucleotides: TGCGCCAGCAGAATTTCCGGGACAGGGGCAGAGACCCAGTACTTC.

This clonotype showed up many times. The V call is TRBV7-9, the J call TRBJ2-7, with a weak D call TRBD2 (6 bases). This CDR3 comprises 13 residues. Per the germline V gene, CDR1 is SEHNR and CDR2 is FQNEAQ (reference sequence). The V and J ends lost 4 bases and 3 bases respectively, with 10 bases between them. CDR3 sequence reads: CASSSSGVYEQYF. The CDR3 DNA sequence: TGTGCCAGCAGCTCCTCGGGGGTCTACGAGCAGTACTTC.

This clonotype showed up many times. The V call is TRBV20-1, the J call TRBJ2-5; D is unresolved. The V gene lost 3 bases and the J gene lost 4 bases, with 6 bases spanning the gap. The CDR3 covers 11 residues. Germline CDR1 reads DFQATT; CDR2 reads SNEGSKA (reference sequence). The CDR3 bases are TGCAGTGCTAGTGACCGAGAGACCCAGTACTTC. It yields the protein CSASDRETQYF.

This clonotype was observed a few times. An end of the junction does not agree with germline; a read error may underlie this. The chain links TRBV12-3 or TRBV12-4 to TRBJ2-5; 7 positions match TRBD1. The CDR3 totals 15 residues. The CDR3 region has the DNA TGTGCCAGCAGCTTAGGACAGGACCCAGGGGGGACCCAGTACTTC. This translates into CASSLGQDPGGTQYF.